This T cell receptor (beta chain) was captured by sequencing in a study of blood T cell repertoires in COVID-19. Study-level background: Acute and convalescent COVID-19 samples came from the United States, Italy and Spain.

Methods used by the authors: Amplified reference gene primers provided the basis for estimating nucleated cell counts. The table came from immunoSEQ multiplex PCR; TCRdb's copy has only in-frame clones and leaves some out. V and J calls and clone size are those listed in that table; D and trimming were worked out from the DNA. The sample yields 140,000 or so clones, approximately 80% seen once. The TCR comes from a human donor in a cohort sampled during active COVID-19. The sequenced sample consisted of peripheral blood.

In nucleotides, the CDR3 is TGTGCCAGTCGCATACAAAGCTCTGGAAACACCATATATTTT. This translates into CASRIQSSGNTIYF. The V and J genes are TRBV19 and TRBJ1-3, with unresolved D. The CDR3 length is 14 residues. Between the trimmed V and J ends, which lost 8 bases and 0 bases, there was a span of 11 bases. The germline gives CDR1 LNHDA, CDR2 SQIVND (reference sequence). Full variable domain (missing parts from reference TRBV19 and TRBJ1-3): DGGITQSPKYLFRKEGQNVTLSCEQNLNHDAMYWYRQDPGQGLRLIYYSQIVNDFQKGDIAEGYSVSREKKESFPLTVTSAQKNPTAFYLCASRIQSSGNTIYFGEGSWLTVV.